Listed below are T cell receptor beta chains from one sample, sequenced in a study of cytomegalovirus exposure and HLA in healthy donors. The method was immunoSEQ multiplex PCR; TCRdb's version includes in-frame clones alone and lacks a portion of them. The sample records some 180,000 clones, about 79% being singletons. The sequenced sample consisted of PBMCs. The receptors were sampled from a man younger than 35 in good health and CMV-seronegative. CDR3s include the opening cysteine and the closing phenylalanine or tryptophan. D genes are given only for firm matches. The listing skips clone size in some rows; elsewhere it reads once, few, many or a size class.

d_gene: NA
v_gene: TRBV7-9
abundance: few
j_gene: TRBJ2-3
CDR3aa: CASSLTPRFTDTQYF
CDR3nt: TGTGCCAGCAGCTTAACCCCCAGATTCACAGATACGCAGTATTTT

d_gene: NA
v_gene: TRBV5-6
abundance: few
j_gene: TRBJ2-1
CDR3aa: CASSRQVRSYNEQFF
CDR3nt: TGTGCCAGCAGCCGACAGGTGAGATCCTACAATGAGCAGTTCTTC

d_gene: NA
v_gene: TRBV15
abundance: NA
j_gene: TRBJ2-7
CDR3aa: CATSTHGRTGEQYF
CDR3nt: TGTGCCACCAGCACACACGGACGGACTGGGGAGCAGTACTTC

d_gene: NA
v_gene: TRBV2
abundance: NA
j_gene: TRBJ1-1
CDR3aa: CASSVDREAFF
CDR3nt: TGTGCCAGCAGTGTGGACAGAGAAGCTTTCTTT

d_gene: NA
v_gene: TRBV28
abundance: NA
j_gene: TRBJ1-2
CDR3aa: CASSLVRSNYGYTF
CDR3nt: TGTGCCAGCAGTTTAGTACGGTCTAACTATGGCTACACCTTC

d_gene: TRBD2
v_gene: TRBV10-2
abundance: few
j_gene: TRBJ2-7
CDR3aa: CASSDLAGASRSSEQYF
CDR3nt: TGCGCCAGCAGTGACCTAGCGGGGGCCTCTCGAAGCTCCGAGCAGTACTTC

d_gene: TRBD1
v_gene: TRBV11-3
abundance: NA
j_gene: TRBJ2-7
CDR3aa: CASSSGDRAEQYF
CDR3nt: TGTGCCAGCAGCTCCGGGGACAGGGCCGAGCAGTACTTC

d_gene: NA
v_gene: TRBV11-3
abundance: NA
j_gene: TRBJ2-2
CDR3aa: CASSLTGNTGELFF
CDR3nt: TGTGCCAGCAGCTTAACAGGGAACACCGGGGAGCTGTTTTTT

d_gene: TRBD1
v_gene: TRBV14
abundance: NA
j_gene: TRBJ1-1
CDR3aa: CASRPYIGGDWTEAFF
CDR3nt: TGTGCCAGCAGGCCGTATATAGGGGGCGATTGGACTGAAGCTTTCTTT

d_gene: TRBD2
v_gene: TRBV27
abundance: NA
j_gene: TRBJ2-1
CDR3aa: CASSYSSGRAFF
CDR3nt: TGTGCCAGCAGCTACTCTAGCGGGAGGGCGTTCTTC

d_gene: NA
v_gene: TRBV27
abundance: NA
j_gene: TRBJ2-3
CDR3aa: CASRGPDTQYF
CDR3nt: TGTGCCAGCCGAGGTCCGGATACGCAGTATTTT

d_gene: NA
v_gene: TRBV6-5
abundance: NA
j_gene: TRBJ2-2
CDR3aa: CASSSTGGELFF
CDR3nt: TGTGCCAGCAGTTCGACGGGCGGGGAGCTGTTTTTT

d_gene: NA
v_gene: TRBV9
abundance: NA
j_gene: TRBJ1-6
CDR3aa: CASSAGQGVSYNSPLHF
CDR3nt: TGTGCCAGCAGCGCCGGTCAGGGTGTATCCTATAATTCACCCCTCCACTTT

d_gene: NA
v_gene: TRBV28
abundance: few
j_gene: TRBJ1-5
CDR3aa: CASSLVGGSQPQHF
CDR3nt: TGTGCCAGCAGTTTAGTGGGTGGGAGCCAGCCCCAGCATTTT

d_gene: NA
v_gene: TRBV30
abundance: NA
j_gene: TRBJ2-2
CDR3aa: CAWSVALSTGELFF
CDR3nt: TGTGCCTGGAGTGTAGCACTGAGCACCGGGGAGCTGTTTTTT

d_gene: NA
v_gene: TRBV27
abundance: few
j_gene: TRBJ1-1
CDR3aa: CASSLFRNTEAFF
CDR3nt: TGTGCCAGCAGTTTATTTCGGAACACTGAAGCTTTCTTT

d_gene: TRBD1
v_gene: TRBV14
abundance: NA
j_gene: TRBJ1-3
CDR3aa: CASSRDRLNTIYF
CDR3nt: TGTGCCAGCAGCAGGGACAGACTTAACACCATATATTTT

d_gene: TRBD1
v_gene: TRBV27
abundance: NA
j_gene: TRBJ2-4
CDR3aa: CASSLGTGNIQYF
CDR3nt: TGTGCCAGCAGTCTCGGGACAGGGAACATTCAGTACTTC

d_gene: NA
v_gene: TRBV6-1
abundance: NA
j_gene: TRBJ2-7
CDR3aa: CASSVILSYEQYF
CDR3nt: TGTGCCAGCAGTGTCATACTAAGTTACGAGCAGTACTTC

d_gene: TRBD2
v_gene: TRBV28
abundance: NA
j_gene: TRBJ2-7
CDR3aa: CASRTTTGEGFYEQYF
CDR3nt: TGTGCCAGCAGAACAACCACGGGGGAGGGATTCTACGAGCAGTACTTC

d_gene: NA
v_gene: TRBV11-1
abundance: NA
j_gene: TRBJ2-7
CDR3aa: CASSPSGHLQYEQYF
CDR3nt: TGTGCCAGCAGCCCCTCCGGACACCTACAATACGAGCAGTACTTC

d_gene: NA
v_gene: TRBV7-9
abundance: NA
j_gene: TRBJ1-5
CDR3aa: CSSSQVANQPQHF
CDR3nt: TGTTCCAGCAGCCAAGTCGCGAATCAGCCCCAGCATTTT

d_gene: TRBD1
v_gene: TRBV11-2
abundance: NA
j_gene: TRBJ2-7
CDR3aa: CASTGQGTFSYEQYF
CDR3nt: TGTGCCAGCACCGGACAGGGGACGTTCTCCTACGAGCAGTACTTC

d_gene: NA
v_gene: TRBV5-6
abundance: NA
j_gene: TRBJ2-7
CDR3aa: CASSFPGTPLYEQYF
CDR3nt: TGTGCCAGCAGCTTTCCCGGGACACCATTGTACGAGCAGTACTTC

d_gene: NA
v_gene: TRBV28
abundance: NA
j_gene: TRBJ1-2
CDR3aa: CASSFGQGRDYGYTF
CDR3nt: TGTGCCAGCAGTTTCGGCCAGGGGAGAGACTATGGCTACACCTTC

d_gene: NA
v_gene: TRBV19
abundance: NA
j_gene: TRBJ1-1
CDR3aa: CASSIEGTQNTEAFF
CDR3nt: TGTGCCAGTAGTATAGAGGGCACTCAGAACACTGAAGCTTTCTTT

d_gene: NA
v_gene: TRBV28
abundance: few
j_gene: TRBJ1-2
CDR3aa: CASSLMGREGNGYTF
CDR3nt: TGTGCCAGCAGTTTAATGGGCAGGGAGGGGAATGGCTACACCTTC

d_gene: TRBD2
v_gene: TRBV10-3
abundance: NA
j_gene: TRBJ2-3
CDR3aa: CAISGLAGDADTQYF
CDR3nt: TGTGCCATCAGCGGACTAGCGGGAGACGCAGATACGCAGTATTTT

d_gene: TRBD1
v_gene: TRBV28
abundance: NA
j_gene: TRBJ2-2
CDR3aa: CASSLTGVGELFF
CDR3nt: TGTGCCAGCAGTTTAACAGGGGTCGGGGAGCTGTTTTTT